The 25 T cell receptor beta chains in this list originate from one sample, sequenced in a study of OX40 agonist ivuxolimab in advanced cancers. Sequenced by immunoSEQ multiplex PCR; TCRdb stores in-frame clones only, minus some. The data hold roughly 76,000 clones, with about 88% observed a single time. The specimen comprised CD4+ or CD8+ T cells sorted from blood, sampled in a trial of the OX40 agonist ivuxolimab. These receptors originate from an adult with an advanced solid tumor such as melanoma, head and neck, liver or kidney cancer.

V and J are TRBV5-4 and TRBJ2-5; 16 bases line up with TRBD2. V was clipped by 4 bases and J by 1 base; unmatched bases: 7. This CDR3 comprises 18 residues. The germline CDR1 and CDR2 sequences are SGHNT and YYREEE (reference sequence). CDR3 nucleotides: TGTGCCAGCAGCAGCTCGGGACTAGCGGGGGGGCTCCAAGAGACCCAGTACTTC. Translating it yields CASSSSGLAGGLQETQYF.

This sequence joins TRBV28 and TRBJ2-7; TRBD1 might be the D (6 bases). The ends were cut back, 6 bases at V and 2 bases at J, with 14 bases in the middle. This CDR3 is 14 amino acids long. The V gene's germline CDR1 is MDHEN and CDR2 SYDVKM. The CDR3 region has the DNA TGTGCCAGCAGCACGGCAGGACAGCCCTACGAGCAGTACTTC. Translating gives CASSTAGQPYEQYF.

This chain links TRBV11-2 with TRBJ2-3; D gene uncertain. Germline values: CDR1 SGHAT, CDR2 FQNNGV. The length of the CDR3 is 14 residues. Trimming cost V 0 bases and J 1 base, with 5 bases left between them. DNA for the CDR3: TGTGCCAGCAGCTTAGATATAGGCACAGATACGCAGTATTTT. It encodes CASSLDIGTDTQYF.

This chain connects TRBV18 to TRBJ2-3, with 8 bases lining up with TRBD1. Germline loops: CDR1 KGHSH, CDR2 LQKENI. With V trimmed by 6 bases and J by 1 base, 9 bases remained unmatched. The CDR3 loop spans 16 amino acids. The CDR3 DNA sequence: TGTGCCAGCTCCCCCCGAGGACAGGGTGGCACAGATACGCAGTATTTT. It codes for CASSPRGQGGTDTQYF. Using reference TRBV18 and TRBJ2-3 for the parts outside the CDR3, the full variable domain is NAGVMQNPRHLVRRRGQEARLRCSPMKGHSHVYWYRQLPEEGLKFMVYLQKENIIDESGMPKERFSAEFPKEGPSILRIQQVVRGDSAAYFCASSPRGQGGTDTQYFGPGTRLTVL.

The V gene is TRBV2, the J gene TRBJ1-4; D unclear. Trimming left V 2 bases short and J 3 bases short, with 10 bases between. There are 15 residues in the CDR3. CDR1 and CDR2 from the germline V gene are SNHLY and FYNNEI. Written as DNA, the CDR3 is TGTGCCAGCAGTGAACTTGAGGAAGCTAATGAAAAACTGTTTTTT. It translates to CASSELEEANEKLFF.

The chain uses TRBV11-2 and TRBJ2-5; 9 nucleotides match TRBD2. The CDR3 has 17 amino acids. Looked up from germline, CDR1 is SGHAT and CDR2 is FQNNGV. V shed 1 base and J 1 base; nucleotides not matched to a gene: 7. In nucleotides, the CDR3 is TGTGCCAGCAGCTTAGTAGGCGGAGCGGGGGGCCAAGAGACCCAGTACTTC. Translated: CASSLVGGAGGQETQYF. Full variable domain (missing parts from reference TRBV11-2 and TRBJ2-5): EAGVAQSPRYKIIEKRQSVAFWCNPISGHATLYWYQQILGQGPKLLIQFQNNGVVDDSQLPKDRFSAERLKGVDSTLKIQPAKLEDSAVYLCASSLVGGAGGQETQYFGPGTRLLVL.

This rearrangement joins TRBV4-3 to TRBJ2-1; TRBD2 aligns across 11 bases. V lost 1 base, J lost 8 bases, and 22 bases stayed unmatched. This CDR3 contains 21 residues. Germline CDR1 and CDR2: LGHNA and YSLEER. For the CDR3, the DNA is TGCGCCAGCAGCCAAGTTTCAGTTCTAGCGGGGGGCCGGATACTGTTCGATGAGCAGTTCTTC. This encodes CASSQVSVLAGGRILFDEQFF.

This chain connects TRBV19 to TRBJ2-2, with D perhaps assigned TRBD1 or TRBD2 (5 bases each). V lost 5 bases, J lost 5 bases, and 12 bases lay in between. This CDR3 has 14 amino acids. From germline, CDR1 is LNHDA and CDR2 SQIVND (reference sequence). CDR3 sequence (DNA): TGTGCCAGTAGTTCCCAGGGACGAACCGGGGAGCTGTTTTTT. It yields the protein CASSSQGRTGELFF.

J is TRBJ2-3 and V is TRBV28; D is undetermined. The V gene's germline CDR1 is MDHEN and CDR2 SYDVKM. The CDR3 is made up of 11 amino acids. With 0 bases removed from V and 7 bases from J, the gap between germline ends came to 2 bases. In DNA, the CDR3 is TGTGCCAGCAGTTTATGGAATACGCAGTATTTT. Protein sequence: CASSLWNTQYF.

This chain links TRBV5-1 with TRBJ2-2; D call uncertain. This CDR3 has 12 residues. CDR1 SGHRS and CDR2 YFSETQ come from the germline V gene. V lost 0 bases, J lost 6 bases, and 3 bases lay in between. The CDR3 protein is CASSLVAGELFF. In nucleotides, the CDR3 is TGCGCCAGCAGCTTGGTCGCCGGGGAGCTGTTTTTT.

CDR3 protein: CASSPLQGPNQPQHF. The CDR3 DNA reads as TGCGCCAGCAGCCCCCTACAGGGGCCCAATCAGCCCCAGCATTTT. The J gene is TRBJ1-5, the V gene TRBV4-1; the match to TRBD1 covers 7 bases. The CDR3 spans 15 residues. Germline loops: CDR1 MGHRA, CDR2 YSYEKL. J was trimmed by 3 bases and V by 4 bases; bases with no gene match: 6.

The chain uses TRBV11-1 and TRBJ2-3; 9 bases align to TRBD2. Trimming took 2 bases from V and 0 from J; bases not matched to a gene: 3. Germline values: CDR1 SGHAT, CDR2 FQDESV (reference sequence). The CDR3 has 16 amino acids. CDR3 sequence (DNA): TGTGCCAGCAGCTTAAGGCTAGCGGGGAGCACAGATACGCAGTATTTT. It is translated as CASSLRLAGSTDTQYF.

The CDR3 here is CASSQQALRRGNTIYF. CDR3 DNA sequence: TGTGCCAGTAGTCAGCAGGCTTTACGTCGTGGAAACACCATATATTTT. The genes are TRBV19 and TRBJ1-3; D call uncertain. V shed 5 bases and J shed 3 bases, with 17 bases lying between them. From germline, CDR1 is LNHDA and CDR2 SQIVND (reference sequence). This CDR3 contains 16 residues.

The gene calls are TRBV5-5 and TRBJ2-7; possibly TRBD2 for D (6 bases). The CDR3 covers 14 residues. The V gene's germline CDR1 is SGHKS and CDR2 YYEKEE (reference sequence). Trimming removed 3 bases from V and 7 bases from J, with 17 bases in between. Here the CDR3 reads CASSSWGGTTEQYF. The CDR3, as DNA: TGTGCCAGCAGCTCCTGGGGAGGAACTACGGAGCAGTACTTC.

V is TRBV9 and J is TRBJ2-1; TRBD2 matches at 8 bases. CDR1 is SGDLS and CDR2 is YYNGEE in the germline V gene. The CDR3 has 14 amino acids. The junction had 5 bases not matched to a gene; V was cut back by 0 bases and J by 9 bases. The DNA for the CDR3 is TGTGCCAGCAGCGTAGGTAGCGGGGTGCGTGAGCAGTTCTTC. Translating gives CASSVGSGVREQFF.

This chain links TRBV18 with TRBJ1-1, with TRBD1 as a possible D gene (5 bases). The CDR3 covers 15 residues. V was clipped by 1 base and J by 1 base, with 10 bases between them. The germline V gene encodes CDR1 KGHSH and CDR2 LQKENI. The CDR3: CASSPLQGGNTEAFF. The CDR3 DNA is TGTGCCAGCTCACCACTTCAGGGAGGGAACACTGAAGCTTTCTTT.

The gene calls are TRBV4-1 and TRBJ1-1; TRBD1 is a possible D gene (6 bases). CDR1 and CDR2 (germline): MGHRA, YSYEKL. The CDR3 is 16 amino acids. V lost 3 bases and J 3 bases, leaving 17 bases between the germline ends. In nucleotides, the CDR3 is TGCGCCAGCAGCCAGAGACAGGTTTCCCTACACACTGAAGCTTTCTTT. This sequence encodes CASSQRQVSLHTEAFF.

The chain has TRBV25-1 and TRBJ1-3, with 9 bases matching TRBD1. The J segment lost 7 bases and the V segment lost 3 bases, leaving 7 bases of the junction unmatched. Germline V lookup: CDR1 MGHDK, CDR2 SYGVNS. The CDR3 is made up of 15 amino acids. The CDR3 spells CASSDLTGGRNTIYF. The CDR3 DNA follows: TGTGCCAGCAGTGACCTAACAGGGGGCAGGAACACCATATATTTT.

The genes are TRBV6-6 and TRBJ2-4, with D possibly TRBD2 on 5 matching bases. V gave up 4 bases and J gave up 4 bases, with 14 bases separating them. From germline, CDR1 is MNHNY and CDR2 SVGAGI (reference sequence). The CDR3 loop spans 15 amino acids. The CDR3 sequence: CASSSPDGIKNIQYF. The CDR3 bases are TGTGCCAGCAGTTCCCCGGACGGGATAAAAAACATTCAGTACTTC.

This clone has just one count. The CDR3 DNA reads as TGCAGCGTACAGGGTACAGATACGCAGTATTTT. It specifies CSVQGTDTQYF. V and J are TRBV29-1 and TRBJ2-3, with D tentatively TRBD1 (6 bases). The CDR3 is 11 residues long. V was shortened by 6 bases and J by 3 bases, with 7 bases between the two germline ends. Germline V lookup: CDR1 SQVTM, CDR2 ANQGSEA.

With regard to this clone: The junction and the germline gene differ at one end; a read error may be behind it. This rearrangement joins TRBV5-1 to TRBJ2-2; D assignment may be TRBD1 or TRBD2 (6 bases each). In germline, CDR1 is SGHRS, CDR2 YFSETQ. The CDR3 length is 18 residues. The CDR3: CASSLVRGRDGSTGELVF. For the CDR3, the DNA is TGCGCCAGCAGCTTGGTACGGGGGCGGGACGGCAGCACCGGGGAGCTGGTTTTT.

The rearrangement uses TRBV7-3 and TRBJ2-1, with 13 bases fitting TRBD2. CDR3 length: 16 residues. With 5 bases clipped from V and 8 bases from J, the junction kept 9 bases outside the gene matches. Germline CDR1 SGHTA, CDR2 FQGTGA. CDR3 residues: CASSVRLAGGLDEQFF. The CDR3 DNA sequence: TGTGCCAGCAGCGTCCGACTAGCGGGGGGTTTAGATGAGCAGTTCTTC.

This chain connects TRBV6-5 to TRBJ2-5, with 10 bases lining up with TRBD1. Unmatched junction bases numbered 5, after V lost 5 bases and J lost 5 bases. The CDR3 totals 14 residues. Germline V gene lookup returns CDR1 MNHEY and CDR2 SVGAGI. CDR3 DNA: TGTGCCAGCAGTCCCGGGACAGGGGATGAGACCCAGTACTTC. This sequence encodes CASSPGTGDETQYF.

This sequence joins TRBV19 and TRBJ1-1; possible D gene TRBD1, 6 bases. V lost 11 bases, J lost 8 bases, and 12 bases lay in between. Germline CDR1 is LNHDA and CDR2 is SQIVND (reference sequence). This CDR3 is 10 amino acids long. CDR3 region: CARGGREAFF. The DNA of the CDR3 is TGTGCCCGGGGGGGCAGGGAAGCTTTCTTT.

The chain combines TRBV5-1 with TRBJ1-1; 10 bases are shared with TRBD1. The length of the CDR3 is 16 residues. V gave up 4 bases and J gave up 3 bases; unmatched junction bases: 9. Germline V gene sequence: CDR1 SGHRS, CDR2 YFSETQ. The CDR3 sequence: CASSPRDRGGDTEAFF. The CDR3 bases are TGCGCCAGCAGCCCCCGGGACAGGGGAGGCGACACTGAAGCTTTCTTT.